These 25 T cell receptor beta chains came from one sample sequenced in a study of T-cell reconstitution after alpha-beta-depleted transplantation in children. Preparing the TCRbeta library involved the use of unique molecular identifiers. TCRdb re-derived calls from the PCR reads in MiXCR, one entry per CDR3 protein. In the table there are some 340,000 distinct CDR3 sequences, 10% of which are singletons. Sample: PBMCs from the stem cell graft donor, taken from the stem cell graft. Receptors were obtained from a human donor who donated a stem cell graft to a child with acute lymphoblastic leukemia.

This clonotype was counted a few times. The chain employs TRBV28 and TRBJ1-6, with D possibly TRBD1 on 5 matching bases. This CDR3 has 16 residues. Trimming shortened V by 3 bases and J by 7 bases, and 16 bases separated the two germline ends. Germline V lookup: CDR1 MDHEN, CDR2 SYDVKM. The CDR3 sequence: CASSLSLAGINSPLHF. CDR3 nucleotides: TGTGCCAGCAGTTTGTCTTTGGCAGGGATCAATTCACCCCTCCACTTT.

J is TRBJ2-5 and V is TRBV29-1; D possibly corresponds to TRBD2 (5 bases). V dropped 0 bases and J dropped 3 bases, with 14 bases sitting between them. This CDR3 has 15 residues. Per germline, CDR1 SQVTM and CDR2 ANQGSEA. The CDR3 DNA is TGCAGCGTTGAAGATCCGGCTAGCCTCGAAGAGACCCAGTACTTC. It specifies CSVEDPASLEETQYF.

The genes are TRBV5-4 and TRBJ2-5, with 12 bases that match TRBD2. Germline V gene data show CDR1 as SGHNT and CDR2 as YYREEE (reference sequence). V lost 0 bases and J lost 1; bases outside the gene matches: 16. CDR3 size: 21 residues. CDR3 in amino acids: CASSLGEGGLAGNLIQETQYF. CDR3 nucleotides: TGTGCCAGCAGCTTGGGGGAAGGAGGACTAGCGGGGAATCTAATCCAAGAGACCCAGTACTTC.

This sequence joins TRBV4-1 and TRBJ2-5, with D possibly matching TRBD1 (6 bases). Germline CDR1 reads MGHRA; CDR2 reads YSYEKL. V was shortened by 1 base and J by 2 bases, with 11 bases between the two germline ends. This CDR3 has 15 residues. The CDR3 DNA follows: TGCGCCAGCAGCCAAGTTCTTACAGGGCAAGAGACCCAGTACTTC. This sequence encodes CASSQVLTGQETQYF.

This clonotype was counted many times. CDR3 in amino acids: CASSLRREGPFNEQFF. DNA of the CDR3: TGTGCCAGCAGTTTAAGGCGGGAGGGTCCTTTCAATGAGCAGTTCTTC. V and J are TRBV27 and TRBJ2-1; 9 bases are a match to TRBD2. The CDR3 extends over 16 amino acids. V was clipped by 2 bases and J by 6 bases; unmatched bases: 8. CDR1 and CDR2 (germline): MNHEY, SMNVEV (reference sequence).

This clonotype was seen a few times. The CDR3 DNA reads TGTGCCAGCAGCGTACCGGGGAGAAATTCACCCCTCCACTTT. Residues: CASSVPGRNSPLHF. The rearrangement links TRBV7-2 to TRBJ1-6; D is undetermined. The CDR3 is made up of 14 amino acids. The germline gives CDR1 SGHTA, CDR2 FQGNSA. Trimming removed 5 bases at V and 7 bases at J, with 12 bases between.

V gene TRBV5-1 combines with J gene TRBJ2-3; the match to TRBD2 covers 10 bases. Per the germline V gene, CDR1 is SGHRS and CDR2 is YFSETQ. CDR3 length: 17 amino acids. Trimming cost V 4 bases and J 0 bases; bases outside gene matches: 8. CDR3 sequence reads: CASSKPGLARSTDTQYF. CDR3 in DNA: TGCGCCAGCAGCAAGCCGGGACTAGCGCGTAGCACAGATACGCAGTATTTT.

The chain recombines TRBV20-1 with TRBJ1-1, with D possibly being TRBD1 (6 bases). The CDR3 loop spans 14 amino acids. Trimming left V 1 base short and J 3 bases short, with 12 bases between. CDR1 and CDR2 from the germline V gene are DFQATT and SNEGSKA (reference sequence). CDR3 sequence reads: CSARARGGDTEAFF. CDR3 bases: TGCAGTGCTAGAGCTAGGGGGGGGGACACTGAAGCTTTCTTT.

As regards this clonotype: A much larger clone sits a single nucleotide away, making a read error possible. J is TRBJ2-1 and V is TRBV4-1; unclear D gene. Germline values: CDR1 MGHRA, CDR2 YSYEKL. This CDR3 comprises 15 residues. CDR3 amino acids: CASSPSPLSNNEQFF. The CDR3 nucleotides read TGCGCCAGCAGCCCCTCTCCCCTCTCCAACAATGAGCAGTTCTTC.

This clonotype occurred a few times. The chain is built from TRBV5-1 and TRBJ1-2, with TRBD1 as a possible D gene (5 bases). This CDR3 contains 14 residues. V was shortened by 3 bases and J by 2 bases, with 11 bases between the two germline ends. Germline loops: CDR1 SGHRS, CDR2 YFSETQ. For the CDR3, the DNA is TGCGCCAGCAGCTCCGGGGACGGCAACTATGGCTACACCTTC. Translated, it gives CASSSGDGNYGYTF.

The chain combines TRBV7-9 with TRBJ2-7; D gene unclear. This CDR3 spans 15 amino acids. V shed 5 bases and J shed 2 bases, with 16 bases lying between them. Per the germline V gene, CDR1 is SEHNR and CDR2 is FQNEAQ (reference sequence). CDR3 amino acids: CASSPRPDAAYEQYF. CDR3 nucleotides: TGTGCCAGCAGCCCCCGCCCTGACGCCGCCTACGAGCAGTACTTC. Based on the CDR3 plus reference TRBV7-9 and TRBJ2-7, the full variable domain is DTGVSQNPRHKITKRGQNVTFRCDPISEHNRLYWYRQTLGQGPEFLTYFQNEAQLEKSRLLSDRFSAERPKGSFSTLEIQRTEQGDSAMYLCASSPRPDAAYEQYFGPGTRLTVT.

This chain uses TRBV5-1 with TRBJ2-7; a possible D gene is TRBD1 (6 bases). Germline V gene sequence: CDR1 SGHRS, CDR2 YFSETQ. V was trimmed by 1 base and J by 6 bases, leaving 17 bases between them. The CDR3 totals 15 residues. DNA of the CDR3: TGCGCCAGCAGCTTGTGGCACAGGGACGGGCTCGAGCAGTACTTC. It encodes CASSLWHRDGLEQYF.

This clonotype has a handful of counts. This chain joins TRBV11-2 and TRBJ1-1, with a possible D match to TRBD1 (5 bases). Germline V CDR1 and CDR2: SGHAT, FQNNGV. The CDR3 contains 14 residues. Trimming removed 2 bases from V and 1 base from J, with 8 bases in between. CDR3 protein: CASSLLGENTEAFF. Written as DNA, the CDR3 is TGTGCCAGCAGCTTATTGGGGGAGAACACTGAAGCTTTCTTT.

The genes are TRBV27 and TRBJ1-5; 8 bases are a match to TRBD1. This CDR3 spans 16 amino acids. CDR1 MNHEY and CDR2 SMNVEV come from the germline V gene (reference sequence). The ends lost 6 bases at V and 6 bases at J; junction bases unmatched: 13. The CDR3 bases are TGTGCCAGCAGCGTTCTCGGGTACAGGGGGGTTCAGCCCCAGCATTTT. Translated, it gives CASSVLGYRGVQPQHF.

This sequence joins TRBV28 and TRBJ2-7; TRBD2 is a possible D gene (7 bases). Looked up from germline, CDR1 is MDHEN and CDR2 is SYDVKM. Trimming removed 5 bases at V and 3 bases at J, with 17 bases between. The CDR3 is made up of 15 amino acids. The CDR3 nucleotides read TGTGCCAGCAGTAACCTTAGGGGGGGGTACTACGAGCAGTACTTC. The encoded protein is CASSNLRGGYYEQYF.

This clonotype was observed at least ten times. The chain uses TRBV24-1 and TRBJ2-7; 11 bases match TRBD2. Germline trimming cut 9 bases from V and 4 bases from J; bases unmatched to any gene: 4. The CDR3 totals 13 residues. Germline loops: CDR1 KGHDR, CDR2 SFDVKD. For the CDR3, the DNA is TGTGCCACCGGGGCTAGCGGGAGGTACGAGCAGTACTTC. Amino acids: CATGASGRYEQYF.

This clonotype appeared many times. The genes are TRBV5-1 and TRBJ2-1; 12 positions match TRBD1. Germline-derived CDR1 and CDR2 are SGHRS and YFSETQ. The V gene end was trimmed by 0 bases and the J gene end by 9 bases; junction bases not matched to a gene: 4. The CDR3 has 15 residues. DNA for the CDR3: TGCGCCAGCAGCTTGGTGGGACAGGGGGCCGGTGAGCAGTTCTTC. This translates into CASSLVGQGAGEQFF.

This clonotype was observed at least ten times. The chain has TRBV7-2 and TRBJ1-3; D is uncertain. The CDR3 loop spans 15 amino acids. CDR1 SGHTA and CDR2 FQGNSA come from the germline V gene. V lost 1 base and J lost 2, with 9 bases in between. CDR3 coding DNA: TGTGCCAGCAGCTTAGGGGGTCCGACTGGAAACACCATATATTTT. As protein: CASSLGGPTGNTIYF.

This CDR3 reads CASSQEGVGTIYEQYF. For the CDR3, the DNA is TGCGCCAGCAGCCAAGAAGGTGTTGGGACTATCTACGAGCAGTACTTC. The rearrangement links TRBV4-3 to TRBJ2-7; 7 bases line up with TRBD2. In germline, CDR1 is LGHNA, CDR2 YSLEER. The CDR3 is made up of 16 amino acids. The junction had 8 bases not matched to a gene; V was cut back by 0 bases and J by 3 bases.

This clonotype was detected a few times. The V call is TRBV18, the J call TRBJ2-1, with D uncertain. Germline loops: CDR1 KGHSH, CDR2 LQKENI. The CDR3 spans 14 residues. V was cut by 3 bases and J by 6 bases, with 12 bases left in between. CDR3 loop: CASSPQRAVNEQFF. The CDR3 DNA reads TGTGCCAGCTCACCTCAACGAGCTGTCAATGAGCAGTTCTTC.

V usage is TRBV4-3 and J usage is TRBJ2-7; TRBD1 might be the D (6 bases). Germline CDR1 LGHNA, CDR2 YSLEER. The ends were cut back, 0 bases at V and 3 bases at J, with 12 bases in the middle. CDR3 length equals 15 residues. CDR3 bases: TGCGCCAGCAGCCAAGATTCGGCAGGGGTCTACGAGCAGTACTTC. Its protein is CASSQDSAGVYEQYF.

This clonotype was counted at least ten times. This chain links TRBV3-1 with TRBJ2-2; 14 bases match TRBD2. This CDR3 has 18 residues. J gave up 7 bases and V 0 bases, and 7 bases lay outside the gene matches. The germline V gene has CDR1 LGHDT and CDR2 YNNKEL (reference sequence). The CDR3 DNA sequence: TGTGCCAGCAGCCAAGATACGGGACTAGCGGGAGAGGTCGGGGAGCTGTTTTTT. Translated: CASSQDTGLAGEVGELFF.

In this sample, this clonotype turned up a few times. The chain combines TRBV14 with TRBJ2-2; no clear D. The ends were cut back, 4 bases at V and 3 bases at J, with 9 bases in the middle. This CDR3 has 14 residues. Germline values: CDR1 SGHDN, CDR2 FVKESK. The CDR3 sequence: CASSPFGDTGELFF. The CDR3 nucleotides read TGTGCCAGCAGCCCTTTTGGGGACACCGGGGAGCTGTTTTTT. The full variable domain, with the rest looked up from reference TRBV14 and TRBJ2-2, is EAGVTQFPSHSVIEKGQTVTLRCDPISGHDNLYWYRRVMGKEIKFLLHFVKESKQDESGMPNNRFLAERTGGTYSTLKVQPAELEDSGVYFCASSPFGDTGELFFGEGSRLTVL.

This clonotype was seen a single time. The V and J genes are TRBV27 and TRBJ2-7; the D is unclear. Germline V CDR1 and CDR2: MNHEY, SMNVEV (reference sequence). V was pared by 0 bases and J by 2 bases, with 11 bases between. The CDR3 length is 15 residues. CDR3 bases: TGTGCCAGCAGTTTATCAGGTGCCCCAGCCTACGAGCAGTACTTC. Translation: CASSLSGAPAYEQYF.

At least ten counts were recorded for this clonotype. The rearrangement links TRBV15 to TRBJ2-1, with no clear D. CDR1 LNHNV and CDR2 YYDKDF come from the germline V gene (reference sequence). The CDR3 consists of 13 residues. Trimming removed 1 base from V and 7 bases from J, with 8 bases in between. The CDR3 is CATSRALKNEQFF. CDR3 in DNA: TGTGCCACCAGCAGAGCGTTAAAGAATGAGCAGTTCTTC.